The clone carrying this TCR beta chain was seen more than once but under ten times. Its antigen is not identified. Germline CDR1 reads MNHNS; CDR2 reads SASEGT. Trimming at V came to 5 bases and at J to 4 bases, leaving 4 bases not matched to a gene. The CDR3 loop spans 13 amino acids. Primers included in the PCR were 60 Vbeta and 13 Jbeta primers. Libraries were prepared by immunoSEQ multiplex PCR; TCRdb keeps only in-frame clonotypes and omits some of them. The data show about 150,000 clones, around 84% seen once. Sampled while nominally healthy, donors likely had unrecorded immune exposures. This sample was included in a study of cytomegalovirus exposure and HLA in healthy donors. Overall study findings and caveats: Specificity of a few CMV-associated chains for CMV antigens was verified in vitro. Trimming of TCR beta V- and J-genes showed a link, identified in a later analysis, to a missense DCLRE1C variant.

The material sequenced was PBMCs. The TCR comes from a woman in her thirties or forties in good health and CMV-seropositive. The V gene is TRBV6-1, the J gene TRBJ1-2; 7 positions match TRBD1. CDR3 protein: CASSLDRAYGYTF. The DNA of the CDR3 is TGTGCCAGCAGTTTAGACAGGGCCTATGGCTACACCTTC.